This T cell receptor beta chain was documented in a study of vaccination and CD4 T cells after COVID-19. In the study overall: Overlapping peptides covering the spike proteins of SARS-CoV-2, HCoV-NL63, HCoV-OC43 and HCoV-229E were added to stimulate cells.

CDR3 size: 13 residues. Looked up from germline, CDR1 is MNHEY and CDR2 is SMNVEV (reference sequence). V lost 6 bases and J 9 bases, leaving 17 bases between the germline ends. Sequenced with the Oncomine TCR Beta short-read assay was DNA taken from cultured CD4+ T cells. TCRdb independently ran MiXCR on the PCR reads; one entry per CDR3 protein. Counted here are over 10,000 distinct CDR3 sequences, roughly 56% occurring once; the ten biggest clones make up around 17%. In the case of this clonotype: Its antigen is as yet unknown.

Treatment specified: approximately 9-day PBMC culture with coronavirus spike peptide pools or control peptides (ViraFEST assay). This receptor was identified in a human donor who had recovered from COVID-19. This chain links TRBV27 with TRBJ1-1; tentative D call: TRBD1 (5 bases). Source material: CD4+ T cells from blood, cultured in vitro. CDR3 DNA: TGTGCCAGCAGATCGGGGCGTGAATCCCAAGCTTTCTTT. Its protein is CASRSGRESQAFF.